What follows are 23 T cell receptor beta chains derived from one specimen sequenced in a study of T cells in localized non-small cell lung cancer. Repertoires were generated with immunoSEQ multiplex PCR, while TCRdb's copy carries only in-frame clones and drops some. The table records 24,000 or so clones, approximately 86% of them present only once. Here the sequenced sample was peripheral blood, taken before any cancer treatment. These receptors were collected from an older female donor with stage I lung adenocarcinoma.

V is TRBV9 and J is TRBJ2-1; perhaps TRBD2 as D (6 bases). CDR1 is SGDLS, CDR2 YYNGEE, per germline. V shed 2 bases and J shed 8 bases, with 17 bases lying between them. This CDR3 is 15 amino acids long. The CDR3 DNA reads TGTGCCAGCAGCGTTAAAGCGGGTCGCCCCGATGAGCAGTTCTTC. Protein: CASSVKAGRPDEQFF. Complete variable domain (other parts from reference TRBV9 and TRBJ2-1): DSGVTQTPKHLITATGQRVTLRCSPRSGDLSVYWYQQSLDQGLQFLIQYYNGEERAKGNILERFSAQQFPDLHSELNLSSLELGDSALYFCASSVKAGRPDEQFFGPGTRLTVL.

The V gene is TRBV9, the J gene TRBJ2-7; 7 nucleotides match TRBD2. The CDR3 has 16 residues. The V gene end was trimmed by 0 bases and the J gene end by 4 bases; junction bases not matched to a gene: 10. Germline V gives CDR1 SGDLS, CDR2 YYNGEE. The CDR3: CASSVAGAAGRYEQYF. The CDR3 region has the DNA TGTGCCAGCAGCGTAGCAGGCGCAGCCGGGAGGTACGAGCAGTACTTC. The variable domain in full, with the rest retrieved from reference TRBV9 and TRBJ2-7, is DSGVTQTPKHLITATGQRVTLRCSPRSGDLSVYWYQQSLDQGLQFLIQYYNGEERAKGNILERFSAQQFPDLHSELNLSSLELGDSALYFCASSVAGAAGRYEQYFGPGTRLTVT.

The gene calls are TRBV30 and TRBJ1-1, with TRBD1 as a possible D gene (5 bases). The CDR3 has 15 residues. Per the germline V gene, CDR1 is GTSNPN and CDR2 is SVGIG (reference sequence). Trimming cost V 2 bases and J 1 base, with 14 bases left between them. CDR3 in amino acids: CAWSQIGARNTEAFF. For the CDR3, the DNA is TGTGCCTGGAGTCAAATCGGGGCAAGGAACACTGAAGCTTTCTTT.

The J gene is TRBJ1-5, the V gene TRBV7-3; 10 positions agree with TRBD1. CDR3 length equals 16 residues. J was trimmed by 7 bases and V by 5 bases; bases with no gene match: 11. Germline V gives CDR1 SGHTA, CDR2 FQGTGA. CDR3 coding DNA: TGTGCCAGCAGCCTCGTAGGGACAGGGGTAAGCCAGCCCCAGCATTTT. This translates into CASSLVGTGVSQPQHF.

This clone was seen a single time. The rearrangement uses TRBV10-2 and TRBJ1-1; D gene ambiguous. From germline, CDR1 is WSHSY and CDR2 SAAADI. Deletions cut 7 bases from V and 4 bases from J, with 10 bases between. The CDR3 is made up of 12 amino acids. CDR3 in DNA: TGCGCCAGCAAGGAAGGCAGCACTGAAGCTTTCTTT. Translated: CASKEGSTEAFF.

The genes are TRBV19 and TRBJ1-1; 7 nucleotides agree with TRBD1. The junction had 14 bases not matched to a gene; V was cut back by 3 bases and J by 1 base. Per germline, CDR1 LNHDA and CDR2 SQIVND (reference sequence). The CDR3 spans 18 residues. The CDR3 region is CASSMYSDYRTGNTEAFF. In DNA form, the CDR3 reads TGTGCCAGTAGTATGTATAGTGATTATAGGACAGGGAACACTGAAGCTTTCTTT.

This CDR3 reads CASSLVSSGGYTF. As DNA, the CDR3 is TGTGCCAGCAGCTTGGTATCGTCAGGGGGCTACACCTTC. The chain is built from TRBV5-6 and TRBJ1-2, with D tentatively TRBD1 (5 bases). Germline-derived CDR1 and CDR2 are SGHDT and YYEEEE. V was trimmed by 0 bases and J by 8 bases, leaving 11 bases between them. This CDR3 has 13 amino acids.

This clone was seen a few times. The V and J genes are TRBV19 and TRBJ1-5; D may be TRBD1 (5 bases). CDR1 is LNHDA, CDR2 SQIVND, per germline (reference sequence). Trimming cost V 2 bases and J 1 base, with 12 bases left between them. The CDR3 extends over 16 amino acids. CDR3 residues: CASSINGGRSNQPQHF. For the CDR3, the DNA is TGTGCCAGTAGTATAAATGGGGGTCGGAGCAATCAGCCCCAGCATTTT.

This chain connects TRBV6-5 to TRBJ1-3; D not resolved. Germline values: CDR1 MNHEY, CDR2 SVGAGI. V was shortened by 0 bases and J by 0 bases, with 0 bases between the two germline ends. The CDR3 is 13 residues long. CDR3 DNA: TGTGCCAGCAGTTACTCCTCTGGAAACACCATATATTTT. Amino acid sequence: CASSYSSGNTIYF.

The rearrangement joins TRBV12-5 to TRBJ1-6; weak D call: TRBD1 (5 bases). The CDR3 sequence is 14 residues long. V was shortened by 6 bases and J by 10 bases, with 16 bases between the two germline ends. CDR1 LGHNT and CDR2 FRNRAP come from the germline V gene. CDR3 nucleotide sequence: TGTGCTAGTGGCCGGGGGACGGAGGGGTCACCCCTCCACTTT. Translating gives CASGRGTEGSPLHF. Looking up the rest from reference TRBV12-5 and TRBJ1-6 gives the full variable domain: DARVTQTPRHKVTEMGQEVTMRCQPILGHNTVFWYRQTMMQGLELLAYFRNRAPLDDSGMPKDRFSAEMPDATLATLKIQPSEPRDSAVYFCASGRGTEGSPLHFGNGTRLTVT.

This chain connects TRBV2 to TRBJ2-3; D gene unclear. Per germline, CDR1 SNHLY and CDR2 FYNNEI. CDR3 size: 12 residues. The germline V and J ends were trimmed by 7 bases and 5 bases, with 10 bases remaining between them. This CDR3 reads CASIAQKDTQYF. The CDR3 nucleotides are TGTGCCAGCATAGCTCAAAAAGATACGCAGTATTTT.

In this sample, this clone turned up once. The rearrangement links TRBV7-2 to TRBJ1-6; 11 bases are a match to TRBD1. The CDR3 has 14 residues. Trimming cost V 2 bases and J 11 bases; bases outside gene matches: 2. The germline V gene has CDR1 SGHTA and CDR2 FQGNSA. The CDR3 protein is CASSLQGQGAPLHF. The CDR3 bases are TGTGCCAGCAGCTTACAGGGACAGGGGGCACCCCTCCACTTT.

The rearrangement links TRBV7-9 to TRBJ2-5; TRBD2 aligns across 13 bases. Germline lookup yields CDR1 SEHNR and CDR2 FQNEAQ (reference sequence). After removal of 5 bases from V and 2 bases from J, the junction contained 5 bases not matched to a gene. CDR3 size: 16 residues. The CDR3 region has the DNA TGTGCCAGCAGCCGCCGGACTAGCGGGGGTCAAGAGACCCAGTACTTC. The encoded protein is CASSRRTSGGQETQYF.

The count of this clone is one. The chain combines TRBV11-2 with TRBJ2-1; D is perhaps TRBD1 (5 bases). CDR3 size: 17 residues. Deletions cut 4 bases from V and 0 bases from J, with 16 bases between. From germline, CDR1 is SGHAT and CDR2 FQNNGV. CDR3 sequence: CASSSQLRQSSYNEQFF. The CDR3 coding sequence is TGTGCCAGCAGCTCCCAGTTGCGACAGAGCTCCTACAATGAGCAGTTCTTC.

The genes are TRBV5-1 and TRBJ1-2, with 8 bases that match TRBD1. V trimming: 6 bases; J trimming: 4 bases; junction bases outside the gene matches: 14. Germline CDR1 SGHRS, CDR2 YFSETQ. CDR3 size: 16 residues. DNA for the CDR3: TGCGCCAGCACCCTGGAGGTCGGGACAGGATCCTATGGCTACACCTTC. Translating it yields CASTLEVGTGSYGYTF.

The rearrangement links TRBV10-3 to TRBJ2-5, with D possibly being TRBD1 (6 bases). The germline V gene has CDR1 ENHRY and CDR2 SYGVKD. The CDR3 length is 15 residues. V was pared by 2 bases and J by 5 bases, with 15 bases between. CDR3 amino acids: CAISEIPQGGETQYF. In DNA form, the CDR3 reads TGTGCCATCAGTGAGATCCCACAGGGCGGCGAGACCCAGTACTTC.

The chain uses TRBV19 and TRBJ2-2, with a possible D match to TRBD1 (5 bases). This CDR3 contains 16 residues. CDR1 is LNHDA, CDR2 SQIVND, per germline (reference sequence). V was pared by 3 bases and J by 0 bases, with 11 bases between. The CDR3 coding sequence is TGTGCCAGTAGTATGGCGGAAGGGGCGAACACCGGGGAGCTGTTTTTT. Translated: CASSMAEGANTGELFF.

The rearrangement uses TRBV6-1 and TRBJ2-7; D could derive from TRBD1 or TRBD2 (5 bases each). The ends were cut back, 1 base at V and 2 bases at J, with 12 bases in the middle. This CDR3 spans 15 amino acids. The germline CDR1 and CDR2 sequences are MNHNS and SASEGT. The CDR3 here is CASSEVWGSPYEQYF. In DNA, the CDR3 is TGTGCCAGCAGTGAAGTTTGGGGGTCTCCCTACGAGCAGTACTTC.

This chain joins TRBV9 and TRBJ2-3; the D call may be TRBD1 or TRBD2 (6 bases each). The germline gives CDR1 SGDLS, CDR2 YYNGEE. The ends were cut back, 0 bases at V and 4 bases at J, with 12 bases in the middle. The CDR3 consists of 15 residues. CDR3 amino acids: CASSVVGGRADTQYF. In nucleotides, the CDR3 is TGTGCCAGCAGCGTAGTGGGGGGCCGCGCAGATACGCAGTATTTT.

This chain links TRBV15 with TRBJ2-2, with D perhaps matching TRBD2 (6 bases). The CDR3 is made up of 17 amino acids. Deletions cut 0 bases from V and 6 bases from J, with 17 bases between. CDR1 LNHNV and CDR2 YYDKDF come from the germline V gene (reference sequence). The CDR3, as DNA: TGTGCCACCAGCAGAGAAAAGACGGGAGTAGCGGCCGGGGAGCTGTTTTTT. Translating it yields CATSREKTGVAAGELFF.

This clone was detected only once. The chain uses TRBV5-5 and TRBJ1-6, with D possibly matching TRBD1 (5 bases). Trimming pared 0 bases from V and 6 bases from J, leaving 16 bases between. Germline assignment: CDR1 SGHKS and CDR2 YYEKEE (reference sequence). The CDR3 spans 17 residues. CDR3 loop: CASSLASGYGTNSPLHF. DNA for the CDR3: TGTGCCAGCAGCTTGGCGTCGGGTTATGGGACTAATTCACCCCTCCACTTT.

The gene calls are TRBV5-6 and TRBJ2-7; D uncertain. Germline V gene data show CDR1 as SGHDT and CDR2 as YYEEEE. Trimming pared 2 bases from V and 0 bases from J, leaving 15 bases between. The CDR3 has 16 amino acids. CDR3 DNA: TGTGCCAGCAGCTTTCTAGGCCTAGGCGACTCCTACGAGCAGTACTTC. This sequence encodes CASSFLGLGDSYEQYF.

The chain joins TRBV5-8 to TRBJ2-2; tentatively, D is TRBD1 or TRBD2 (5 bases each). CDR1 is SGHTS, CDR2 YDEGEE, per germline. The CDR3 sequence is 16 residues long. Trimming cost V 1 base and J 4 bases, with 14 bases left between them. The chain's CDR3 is CASSLYQGRGTGELFF. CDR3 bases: TGTGCCAGCAGCTTGTATCAGGGACGGGGCACCGGGGAGCTGTTTTTT.